These 10 T cell receptor beta chains share one sample of origin, sequenced in a study of OX40 agonist ivuxolimab in advanced cancers. Produced via immunoSEQ multiplex PCR; TCRdb's table is partial and in-frame only. The repertoire holds roughly 61,000 clones, with 86% as singletons. The material was CD4+ or CD8+ T cells sorted from blood, obtained in a trial of the OX40 agonist ivuxolimab. These receptors all come from an adult with an advanced solid tumor such as melanoma, head and neck, liver or kidney cancer.

The chain links TRBV7-2 to TRBJ2-1; unclear D gene. CDR1 SGHTA and CDR2 FQGNSA come from the germline V gene. This CDR3 has 14 amino acids. V dropped 1 base and J dropped 10 bases, with 14 bases sitting between them. In DNA form, the CDR3 reads TGTGCCAGCAGCTTAGAGAGGATGTCGACCGAGCAGTTCTTC. Its translation: CASSLERMSTEQFF.

The chain is built from TRBV5-4 and TRBJ2-3, with D unresolved. V lost 0 bases to trimming and J lost 4 bases, with 12 bases between them. The germline V gene has CDR1 SGHNT and CDR2 YYREEE (reference sequence). CDR3 length equals 15 residues. In DNA form, the CDR3 reads TGTGCCAGCAGCTTGGGTGCGGAACCTTCAGATACGCAGTATTTT. This translates into CASSLGAEPSDTQYF.

The chain recombines TRBV15 with TRBJ2-5; D is unresolved. The CDR3 spans 15 residues. Germline CDR1 and CDR2: LNHNV and YYDKDF (reference sequence). The ends were cut back, 0 bases at V and 2 bases at J, with 10 bases in the middle. The CDR3 region has the DNA TGTGCCACCAGCAGAGATTTAACAAGTCAAGAGACCCAGTACTTC. It specifies CATSRDLTSQETQYF. Full variable domain (remainder filled in from reference TRBV15 and TRBJ2-5): DAMVIQNPRYQVTQFGKPVTLSCSQTLNHNVMYWYQQKSSQAPKLLFHYYDKDFNNEADTPDNFQSRRPNTSFCFLDIRSPGLGDTAMYLCATSRDLTSQETQYFGPGTRLLVL.

This clone was seen a single time. This chain joins TRBV4-2 and TRBJ1-2; 10 bases are a match to TRBD1. J gave up 5 bases and V 3 bases, and 6 bases lay outside the gene matches. Germline V gives CDR1 LGHNA, CDR2 YNFKEQ. The CDR3 totals 15 residues. CDR3 protein: CASSQVGQGVYGYTF. The CDR3 nucleotides read TGTGCCAGCAGCCAGGTTGGACAGGGGGTTTATGGCTACACCTTC.

The chain is built from TRBV6-5 and TRBJ2-7; possible D gene TRBD2, 6 bases. Trimming took 6 bases from V and 3 from J, leaving 15 bases between them. The CDR3 length is 14 residues. Germline CDR1 reads MNHEY; CDR2 reads SVGAGI. The chain's CDR3 is CASRGLGGNYEQYF. DNA of the CDR3: TGTGCCAGCAGGGGACTGGGAGGAAACTACGAGCAGTACTTC.

The rearrangement joins TRBV6-1 to TRBJ1-1; perhaps TRBD1 as D (5 bases). Trimming stripped 4 bases from V and 2 bases from J, with 8 bases between. CDR1 and CDR2 (germline): MNHNS, SASEGT. CDR3 length: 13 residues. Here the CDR3 reads CASSGQFNTEAFF. As DNA, the CDR3 is TGTGCCAGCAGTGGACAGTTTAACACTGAAGCTTTCTTT.

This chain uses TRBV19 with TRBJ1-5; maybe TRBD1 (5 bases). The ends were cut back, 5 bases at V and 11 bases at J, with 13 bases in the middle. The CDR3 covers 12 residues. Germline V gene data show CDR1 as LNHDA and CDR2 as SQIVND (reference sequence). Written as DNA, the CDR3 is TGTGCCAGTAGTCCCGGGGCAGGAACCCAGCATTTT. It codes for CASSPGAGTQHF.

The rearrangement joins TRBV29-1 to TRBJ1-2; D gene uncertain. V lost 0 bases and J lost 6, with 17 bases in between. Germline lookup yields CDR1 SQVTM and CDR2 ANQGSEA. This CDR3 comprises 15 residues. The CDR3 nucleotides read TGCAGCGTTGAAGATCCGCGGGGAACGGTGAATGGCTACACCTTC. Its translation: CSVEDPRGTVNGYTF.

The gene calls are TRBV5-6 and TRBJ2-5; possible D gene TRBD2, 5 bases. Germline V gene data show CDR1 as SGHDT and CDR2 as YYEEEE. V was clipped by 0 bases and J by 5 bases, with 11 bases between them. There are 14 residues in the CDR3. Here the CDR3 DNA reads TGTGCCAGCAGCTTGGCCGGAGGTTGGGAGACCCAGTACTTC. It specifies CASSLAGGWETQYF.

The chain recombines TRBV7-3 with TRBJ2-1; D is perhaps TRBD1 (5 bases). The CDR3 is 17 residues long. Germline CDR1 and CDR2: SGHTA and FQGTGA. The germline V and J ends were trimmed by 2 bases and 0 bases, with 14 bases remaining between them. The CDR3 reads CASSLWSRDSSYNEQFF. The DNA for the CDR3 is TGTGCCAGCAGCTTATGGTCCCGCGACAGCTCCTACAATGAGCAGTTCTTC.